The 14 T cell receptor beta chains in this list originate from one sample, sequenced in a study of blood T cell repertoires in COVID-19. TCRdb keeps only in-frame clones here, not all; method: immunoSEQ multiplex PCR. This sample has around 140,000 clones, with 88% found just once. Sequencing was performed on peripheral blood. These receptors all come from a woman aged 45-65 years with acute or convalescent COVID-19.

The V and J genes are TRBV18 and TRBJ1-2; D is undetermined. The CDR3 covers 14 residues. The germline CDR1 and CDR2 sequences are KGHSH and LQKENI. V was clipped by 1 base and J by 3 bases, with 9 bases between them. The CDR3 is CASSPQTGDYGYTF. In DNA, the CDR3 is TGTGCCAGCTCACCACAAACCGGGGACTATGGCTACACCTTC.

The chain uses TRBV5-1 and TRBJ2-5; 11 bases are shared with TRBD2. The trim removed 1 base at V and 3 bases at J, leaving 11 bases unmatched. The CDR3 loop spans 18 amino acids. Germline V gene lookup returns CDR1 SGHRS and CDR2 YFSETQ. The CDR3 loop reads CASSLTGLAAKRKETQYF. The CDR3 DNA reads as TGCGCCAGCAGCTTGACGGGACTAGCGGCGAAGAGGAAAGAGACCCAGTACTTC.

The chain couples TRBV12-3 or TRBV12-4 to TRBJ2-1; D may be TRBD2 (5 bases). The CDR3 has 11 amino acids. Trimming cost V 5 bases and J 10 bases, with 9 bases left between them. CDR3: CASSPGLEQFF. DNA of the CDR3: TGTGCCAGCAGTCCCGGACTGGAGCAGTTCTTC.

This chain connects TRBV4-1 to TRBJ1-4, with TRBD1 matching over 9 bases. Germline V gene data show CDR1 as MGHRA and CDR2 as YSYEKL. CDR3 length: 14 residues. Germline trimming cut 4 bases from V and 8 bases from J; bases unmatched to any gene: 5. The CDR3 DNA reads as TGCGCCAGCAGCCTGGGACAGGGTGGGGAAAAACTGTTTTTT. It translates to CASSLGQGGEKLFF.

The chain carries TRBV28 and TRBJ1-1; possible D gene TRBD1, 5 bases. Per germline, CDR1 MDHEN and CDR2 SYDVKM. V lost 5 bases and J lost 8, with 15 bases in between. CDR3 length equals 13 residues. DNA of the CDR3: TGTGCCAGCAGTCAGGGACTCCTCCTCGAAGCTTTCTTT. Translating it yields CASSQGLLLEAFF.

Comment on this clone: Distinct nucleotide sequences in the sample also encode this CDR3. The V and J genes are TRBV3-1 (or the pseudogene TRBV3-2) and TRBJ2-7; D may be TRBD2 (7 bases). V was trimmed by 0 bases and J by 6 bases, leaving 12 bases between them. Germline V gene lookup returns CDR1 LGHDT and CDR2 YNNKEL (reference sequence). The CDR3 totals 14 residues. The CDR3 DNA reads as TGTGCCAGCAGCCAAGATAGGGGGGGTCGCGAGCAGTACTTC. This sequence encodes CASSQDRGGREQYF.

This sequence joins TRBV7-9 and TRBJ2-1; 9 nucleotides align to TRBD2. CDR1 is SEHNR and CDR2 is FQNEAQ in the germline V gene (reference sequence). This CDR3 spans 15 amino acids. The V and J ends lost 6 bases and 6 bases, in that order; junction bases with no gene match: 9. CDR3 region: CASSQSGTSLNEQFF. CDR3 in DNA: TGTGCCAGCAGTCAGTCCGGGACTAGCCTCAATGAGCAGTTCTTC.

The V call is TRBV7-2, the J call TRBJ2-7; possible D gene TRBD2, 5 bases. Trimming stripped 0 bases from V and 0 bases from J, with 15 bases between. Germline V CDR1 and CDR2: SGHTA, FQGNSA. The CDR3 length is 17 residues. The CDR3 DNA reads TGTGCCAGCAGCTTAGCGCAATCGGCCCGGGGCTCCTACGAGCAGTACTTC. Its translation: CASSLAQSARGSYEQYF.

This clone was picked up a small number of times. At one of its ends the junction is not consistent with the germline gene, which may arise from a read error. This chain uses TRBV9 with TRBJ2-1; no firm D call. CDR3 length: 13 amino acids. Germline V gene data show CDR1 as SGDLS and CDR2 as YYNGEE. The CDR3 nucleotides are TGTGCCAGCAGCGTAAACTCCAACAATGAGCAGTTCTTC. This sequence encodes CASSVNSNNEQFF. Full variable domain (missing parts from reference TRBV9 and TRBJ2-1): DSGVTQTPKHLITATGQRVTLRCSPRSGDLSVYWYQQSLDQGLQFLIQYYNGEERAKGNILERFSAQQFPDLHSELNLSSLELGDSALYFCASSVNSNNEQFFGPGTRLTVL.

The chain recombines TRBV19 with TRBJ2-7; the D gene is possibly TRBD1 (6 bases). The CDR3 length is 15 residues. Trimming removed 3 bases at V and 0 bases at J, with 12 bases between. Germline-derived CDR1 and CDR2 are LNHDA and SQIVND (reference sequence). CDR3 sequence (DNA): TGTGCCAGTAGTATGGTGGGGGCGAGCTCCTACGAGCAGTACTTC. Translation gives CASSMVGASSYEQYF.

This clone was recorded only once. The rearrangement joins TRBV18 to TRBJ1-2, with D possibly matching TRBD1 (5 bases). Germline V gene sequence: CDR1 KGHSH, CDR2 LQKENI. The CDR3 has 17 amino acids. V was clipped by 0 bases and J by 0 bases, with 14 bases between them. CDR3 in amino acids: CASSPPGLPKSNYGYTF. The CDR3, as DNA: TGTGCCAGCTCACCACCGGGGCTTCCCAAGTCTAACTATGGCTACACCTTC.

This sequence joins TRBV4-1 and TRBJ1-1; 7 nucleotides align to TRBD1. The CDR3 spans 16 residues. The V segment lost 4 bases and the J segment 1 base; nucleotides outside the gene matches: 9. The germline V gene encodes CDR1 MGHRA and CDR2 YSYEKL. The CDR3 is CASSRRQGSQNTEAFF. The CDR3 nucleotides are TGCGCCAGCAGCCGAAGACAGGGTAGTCAGAACACTGAAGCTTTCTTT.

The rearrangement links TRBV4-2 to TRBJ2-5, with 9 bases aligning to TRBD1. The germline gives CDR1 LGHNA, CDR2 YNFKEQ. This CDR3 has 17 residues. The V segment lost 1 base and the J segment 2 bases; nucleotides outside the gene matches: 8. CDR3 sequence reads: CASSQGGGQGVQETQYF. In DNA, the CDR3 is TGTGCCAGCAGCCAAGGGGGGGGACAGGGAGTACAAGAGACCCAGTACTTC.

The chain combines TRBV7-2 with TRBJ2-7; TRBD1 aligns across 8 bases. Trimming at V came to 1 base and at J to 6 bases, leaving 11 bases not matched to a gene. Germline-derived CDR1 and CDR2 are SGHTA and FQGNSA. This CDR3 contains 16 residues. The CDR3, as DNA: TGTGCCAGCAGCTTAGATGCGGGGACAGGAGGATTCGAGCAGTACTTC. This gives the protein CASSLDAGTGGFEQYF.